This note documents a single T cell receptor beta chain sequence. This record belongs to a study of blood T cell repertoires in COVID-19. TCRdb keeps only in-frame clones here, not all; method: immunoSEQ multiplex PCR. The sample has 90,000 or so clones; around 79% are singletons. The germline V gene has CDR1 SNHLY and CDR2 FYNNEI. V was trimmed by 7 bases and J by 0 bases, leaving 4 bases between them. CDR3 size: 12 residues. This clonotype was obtained from a human donor in a cohort sampled during active COVID-19. Input material: peripheral blood. The chain recombines TRBV2 with TRBJ1-3; D gene uncertain. As DNA, the CDR3 is TGTGCCAGCATCAACTCTGGAAACACCATATATTTT. It encodes CASINSGNTIYF.